This T cell receptor (beta chain) was retrieved from a study of T cell repertoires in cytomegalovirus infection. Study-level background: Matching HLA type and CMV infection were both indicated by public TCR beta signatures.

CDR1 is SQVTM and CDR2 is ANQGSEA in the germline V gene. CDR3 length equals 14 residues. V was clipped by 5 bases and J by 1 base, with 11 bases between them. This clonotype was seen only a few times. What it binds is unknown. TCRdb re-derived calls from the reads in MiXCR, one entry per CDR3 protein. The sample yields 150,000 to 200,000 distinct CDR3 sequences, roughly 9% seen once. General observations from the study: Frequencies of public TCR beta families were cumulated, and this identified carriers of CMV plus the relevant HLA. CMV-specific TCR beta clonotypes restricted by HLA-C dominated the ex vivo response.

The chain uses TRBV29-1 and TRBJ2-2, with D tentatively TRBD1 (5 bases). This clonotype originated in a human donor in good health (CMV status not recorded). Some clones in this sample may be carry-over from other donors' samples. Sequencing was performed on PBMCs. CDR3 sequence reads: CSVKGQGNTGELFF. CDR3 coding DNA: TGCAGCGTTAAAGGACAAGGGAACACCGGGGAGCTGTTTTTT.